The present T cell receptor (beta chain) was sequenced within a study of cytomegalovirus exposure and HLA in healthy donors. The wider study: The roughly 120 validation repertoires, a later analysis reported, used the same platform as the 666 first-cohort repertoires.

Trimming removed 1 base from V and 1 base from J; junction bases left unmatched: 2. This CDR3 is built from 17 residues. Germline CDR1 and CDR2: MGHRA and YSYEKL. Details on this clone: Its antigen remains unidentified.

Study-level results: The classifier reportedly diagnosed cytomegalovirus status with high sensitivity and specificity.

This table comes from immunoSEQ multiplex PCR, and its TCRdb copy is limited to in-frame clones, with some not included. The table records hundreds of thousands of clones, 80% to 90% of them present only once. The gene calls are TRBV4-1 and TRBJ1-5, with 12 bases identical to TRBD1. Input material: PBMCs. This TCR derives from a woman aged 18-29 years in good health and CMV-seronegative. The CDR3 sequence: CASSQVGTGGSNQPQHF. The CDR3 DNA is TGCGCCAGCAGCCAAGTTGGGACAGGGGGCAGCAATCAGCCCCAGCATTTT.